This entry lists 23 T cell receptor beta chains sequenced from one sample in a study of T cells in Graves' hyperthyroidism and ophthalmopathy (dated by TCRdb to about 2019). Library preparation used multiplex PCR. TCRdb lists the instrument as Illumina HiSeq 2000. Amplification of TCR beta CDR3 regions was carried out from RNA transcripts. A first-round RT-PCR of the TCR CDR3 used the HTBI primer set with the Qiagen OneStep RT-PCR kit. TCRdb trimmed public reads at Q25 via fastp, called clones via MiXCR and kept in-frame beta chains. Identical CDR3 proteins give one entry, which carries the most common genes and DNA. The sample table lists about 130,000 distinct CDR3 sequences, about 20% of them with a count of one. More than 65% of the sample comes from the top ten. The material sequenced was blood. Every receptor here comes from a woman between 45 and 65 years old with Graves' hyperthyroidism that later progressed to Graves' ophthalmopathy.

In this sample, this clonotype turned up many times. The chain carries TRBV20-1 and TRBJ1-5, with D unclear. The CDR3 runs to 13 residues. Trimming took 5 bases from V and 0 from J, leaving 8 bases between them. In germline, CDR1 is DFQATT, CDR2 SNEGSKA (reference sequence). The CDR3 region has the DNA TGCAGTGCTGAGGCCCTTAGCAATCAGCCCCAGCATTTT. This codes for CSAEALSNQPQHF.

This clonotype was counted at least ten times. This chain links TRBV20-1 with TRBJ1-5; possible D gene TRBD1, 6 bases. This CDR3 has 13 amino acids. V was shortened by 2 bases and J by 1 base, with 6 bases between the two germline ends. Germline assignment: CDR1 DFQATT and CDR2 SNEGSKA (reference sequence). The DNA for the CDR3 is TGCAGTGCTAGAAGGGGGAGCAATCAGCCCCAGCATTTT. It codes for CSARRGSNQPQHF.

This clonotype was recorded at least ten times. The germline gene is not matched at one end of the junction; a read error may be the cause. The chain links TRBV18 to TRBJ2-7, with D possibly matching TRBD2 (5 bases). CDR1 and CDR2 (germline): KGHSH, LQKENI. This CDR3 region has 14 residues. The CDR3 here is CASTPSTGSYEQYF. The CDR3 DNA is TGTGCCAGCACACCTTCGACGGGATCCTACGAGCAGTACTTC.

This clonotype appeared a few times. This chain joins TRBV30 and TRBJ2-6; D is undetermined. Germline CDR1 GTSNPN, CDR2 SVGIG (reference sequence). The CDR3 consists of 14 residues. V shed 4 bases and J shed 0 bases, with 7 bases lying between them. CDR3 loop: CAWTSDSGANVLTF. The CDR3 DNA reads TGTGCCTGGACCAGTGACTCTGGGGCCAACGTCCTGACTTTC.

The V and J genes are TRBV5-5 and TRBJ1-2; D is undetermined. The V end was cut by 4 bases, the J end by 1 base, with 8 bases between. CDR1 and CDR2 from the germline V gene are SGHKS and YYEKEE (reference sequence). The CDR3 is 13 residues long. The CDR3 reads CASSLSLNYGYTF. The CDR3, as DNA: TGTGCCAGCAGCCTATCCCTTAACTATGGCTACACCTTC.

The J gene is TRBJ2-1, the V gene TRBV20-1; 7 bases are a match to TRBD1. Trimming cost V 2 bases and J 0 bases; bases outside gene matches: 7. There are 16 residues in the CDR3. Looked up from germline, CDR1 is DFQATT and CDR2 is SNEGSKA (reference sequence). The chain's CDR3 is CSARQTGFSSYNEQFF. The CDR3, as DNA: TGCAGTGCTAGACAGACAGGGTTTTCCTCCTACAATGAGCAGTTCTTC.

This clonotype appeared many times. DNA for the CDR3: TGTGCCTGGGGGATTAGAGGGGAGAACACTGAAGCTTTCTTT. Amino acid sequence: CAWGIRGENTEAFF. V is TRBV30 and J is TRBJ1-1, with D maybe TRBD1 (5 bases). Trimming stripped 5 bases from V and 1 base from J, with 14 bases between. CDR3 size: 14 residues. Germline V gene lookup returns CDR1 GTSNPN and CDR2 SVGIG (reference sequence).

Ten or more counts support this clonotype. This chain connects TRBV6-5 to TRBJ1-1; 8 nucleotides agree with TRBD1. The CDR3 has 15 residues. Germline V lookup: CDR1 MNHEY, CDR2 SVGAGI. Unmatched junction bases numbered 7, after V lost 2 bases and J lost 5 bases. CDR3 protein: CASSYNPRTGTEAFF. The CDR3 DNA reads as TGTGCCAGCAGTTACAACCCCAGGACAGGGACTGAAGCTTTCTTT.

The rearrangement joins TRBV11-2 to TRBJ1-4; TRBD1 might be the D (5 bases). Between the trimmed V and J ends, which lost 1 base and 1 base, there was a span of 10 bases. The germline V gene encodes CDR1 SGHAT and CDR2 FQNNGV. This CDR3 is built from 16 residues. The DNA for the CDR3 is TGTGCCAGCAGCTTAGGGTCAGGGTTAACTAATGAAAAACTGTTTTTT. Its translation: CASSLGSGLTNEKLFF.

The rearrangement joins TRBV3-1 to TRBJ2-5; TRBD1 might be the D (6 bases). The germline V gene encodes CDR1 LGHDT and CDR2 YNNKEL (reference sequence). The CDR3 is 14 amino acids. Deletions cut 0 bases from V and 4 bases from J, with 9 bases between. CDR3 sequence reads: CASSQEVGAETQYF. The CDR3 DNA sequence: TGTGCCAGCAGCCAAGAGGTGGGGGCAGAGACCCAGTACTTC.

This clonotype occurred many times. The chain links TRBV27 to TRBJ2-3, with 10 positions matching TRBD2. CDR3 length: 16 residues. Germline lookup yields CDR1 MNHEY and CDR2 SMNVEV (reference sequence). The junction had 5 bases not matched to a gene; V was cut back by 3 bases and J by 2 bases. CDR3 nucleotides: TGTGCCAGCAGTTTGGCTAGCGGGGGTCTCACAGATACGCAGTATTTT. Translation gives CASSLASGGLTDTQYF.

The sample holds many counts of this clonotype. This rearrangement joins TRBV28 to TRBJ1-4; 8 bases fit TRBD1. Trimming at V came to 7 bases and at J to 7 bases, leaving 8 bases not matched to a gene. Germline V gene lookup returns CDR1 MDHEN and CDR2 SYDVKM. The CDR3 is made up of 14 amino acids. CDR3 bases: TGTGCCAGCATCCAGGGGGCGCGGAGTGAAAAACTGTTTTTT. Translated, it gives CASIQGARSEKLFF.

This clonotype was detected only a few times. V and J are TRBV4-1 and TRBJ2-3; D is uncertain. Germline V gives CDR1 MGHRA, CDR2 YSYEKL. The length of the CDR3 is 15 residues. The V end lost 1 base, the J end lost 0 bases, and 8 bases lay between the germline ends. CDR3: CASSQAPLSTDTQYF. The CDR3 region has the DNA TGCGCCAGCAGCCAAGCGCCGCTTAGCACAGATACGCAGTATTTT.

The chain carries TRBV20-1 and TRBJ2-1, with D maybe TRBD2 (5 bases). CDR1 is DFQATT, CDR2 SNEGSKA, per germline (reference sequence). Trimming took 1 base from V and 0 from J, leaving 13 bases between them. CDR3 length: 16 amino acids. The CDR3 is CSARGEHGSSYNEQFF. Here the CDR3 DNA reads TGCAGTGCTAGAGGTGAACATGGGAGCTCCTACAATGAGCAGTTCTTC.

The genes are TRBV6-1 and TRBJ1-1; 11 bases align to TRBD1. This CDR3 contains 15 residues. Germline V CDR1 and CDR2: MNHNS, SASEGT. Germline trimming cut 6 bases from V and 5 bases from J; bases unmatched to any gene: 8. The CDR3 is CASSMDRGQETEAFF. CDR3 nucleotide sequence: TGTGCCAGCAGCATGGACAGGGGGCAAGAAACTGAAGCTTTCTTT.

The rearrangement links TRBV10-1 to TRBJ1-1; TRBD1 agrees at 7 bases. V lost 6 bases, J lost 4 bases, and 11 bases stayed unmatched. The CDR3 is made up of 15 amino acids. CDR1 is WNHNN and CDR2 is SYGVQD in the germline V gene (reference sequence). CDR3 sequence (DNA): TGCGCCAGCAGCCGGGACAGCCCCTCGGGCACTGAAGCTTTCTTT. Its protein is CASSRDSPSGTEAFF.

V usage is TRBV27 and J usage is TRBJ1-1; D possibly corresponds to TRBD1 (5 bases). V gave up 3 bases and J gave up 4 bases, with 15 bases separating them. The CDR3 sequence is 15 residues long. Germline assignment: CDR1 MNHEY and CDR2 SMNVEV (reference sequence). The CDR3 sequence is CASSLGVLSGTEAFF. Here the CDR3 DNA reads TGTGCCAGCAGTTTGGGGGTCCTATCGGGCACTGAAGCTTTCTTT.

This clonotype was detected many times. V gene TRBV29-1 combines with J gene TRBJ2-3; tentatively, D is TRBD1 (6 bases). The CDR3 has 13 amino acids. Trimming stripped 4 bases from V and 10 bases from J, with 18 bases between. Germline V gives CDR1 SQVTM, CDR2 ANQGSEA. CDR3 residues: CSVVQGDLRPQYF. As DNA, the CDR3 is TGCAGCGTTGTACAGGGAGATTTGCGCCCGCAGTATTTT.

This clonotype was counted many times. The rearrangement uses TRBV6-1 and TRBJ2-2, with TRBD2 matching over 8 bases. The CDR3 length is 17 residues. Trimming cost V 4 bases and J 3 bases; bases outside gene matches: 10. Germline lookup yields CDR1 MNHNS and CDR2 SASEGT. The CDR3, as DNA: TGTGCCAGCAGTGCTCTAGCGGGTGGCGGGTACACCGGGGAGCTGTTTTTT. This codes for CASSALAGGGYTGELFF.

The rearrangement joins TRBV2 to TRBJ2-2; D is uncertain. Between the trimmed V and J ends, which lost 2 bases and 3 bases, there was a span of 16 bases. Germline assignment: CDR1 SNHLY and CDR2 FYNNEI. The CDR3 is made up of 17 amino acids. CDR3 residues: CASSESALRVDTGELFF. The CDR3 coding sequence is TGTGCCAGCAGTGAAAGTGCCTTGAGAGTTGACACCGGGGAGCTGTTTTTT.

The chain recombines TRBV28 with TRBJ1-2, with 9 bases aligning to TRBD1. Germline V gives CDR1 MDHEN, CDR2 SYDVKM. The CDR3 is made up of 14 amino acids. With 2 bases clipped from V and 7 bases from J, the junction kept 5 bases outside the gene matches. The CDR3 coding sequence is TGTGCCAGCAGTTTAGGGACAGGGATACGTGGCTACACCTTC. Translating gives CASSLGTGIRGYTF.

Details on this clonotype: It may be a read error: a sequence one base away is much more abundant. This chain uses TRBV3-1 with TRBJ1-4; 10 bases align to TRBD1. V lost 8 bases to trimming and J lost 7 bases; unmatched junction nucleotides: 10. This CDR3 contains 15 residues. The germline V gene has CDR1 LGHDT and CDR2 YNNKEL (reference sequence). The CDR3 sequence is CASGPGTGVAEKLFF. The DNA for the CDR3 is TGTGCCAGCGGCCCCGGGACAGGGGTGGCTGAAAAACTGTTTTTT.

The chain employs TRBV4-1 and TRBJ2-4; 7 nucleotides line up with TRBD1. Germline trimming cut 1 base from V and 6 bases from J; bases unmatched to any gene: 9. The CDR3 runs 16 residues. CDR1 is MGHRA and CDR2 is YSYEKL in the germline V gene. CDR3 protein: CASSQGATTGRNIQYF. The CDR3 coding sequence is TGCGCCAGCAGCCAAGGTGCTACGACAGGGAGAAACATTCAGTACTTC.